This paragraph covers one T cell receptor (beta chain) sequence. Its binding antigen is unknown. No base quality information exists; no much larger clone differs at one position. This sample is part of a study of shared clonotypes between healthy human individuals (dated by TCRdb to 2018 to 2021). About the full investigation: The cohort comprised two women and a few men aged 18 to 49 years. For each donor, CD4 naive and CD4 memory were each given three plates, CD8 naive was given two plates, and CD8 memory was given one plate. Blood TCR repertoires of a handful of healthy adults were deeply sequenced to estimate repertoire size and the extent of clonotype sharing between individuals. To increase sequencing depth and limit assay-specific biases, TCR repertoire library preparation and sequencing were carried out by different laboratories using diverse techniques. Each donor's leukapheresis produced roughly between roughly 0.85 and 9.5 billion PBMCs.

CD8 naive samples were obtained by positive selection for CCR7 among CD45RO-negative cells, yielding a CD45RA+CCR7+ population from which TemRA cells were excluded. Healthy HIV-negative adults with no recently reported acute infections or vaccinations were included as donors. Only Caucasian adults living in Nashville, Tennessee, USA were represented among the donors. Blood was obtained by leukapheresis, after which PBMCs were separated by Ficoll-Histopaque density gradient centrifugation and cryopreserved in liquid nitrogen vapor phase. Analytical flow cytometry was used to check the purity and quantity of each magnetically sorted T cell population. Each sorted fraction had its genomic DNA isolated and then quantified by UV absorbance on a Nanodrop 2000c. What the work shows at the level of the full study, not this receptor alone: Sampling was restricted to blood, and TCR repertoires in tissues likely differ from the TCR repertoires found in blood. Naive subsets generally had larger estimated clonotype richness than memory subsets did. Clonotypes shared by all four sorted-subset donors showed higher generation probabilities than non-shared clonotypes. When several donors were compared, the shared fraction of clonotypes was about 5% for naive CD4, over 3% for naive CD8, 2% to 2.5% for memory CD4, and 0.35% to 0.4% for memory CD8. Because the study included a small number of donors, the genetic and exposure-history diversity represented was limited. Pairwise subsampling led to the expectation that sequencing depth would affect the degree of clonotype sharing among donors. Incomplete sequencing was indicated by rarefaction of sorted-subset datasets, despite the large sequencing depth.

From cysteine to phenylalanine, the CDR3 is 16 amino acids long. Left in the record is the CDR3 DNA by itself, 48 bases read in frame from the first base. Looking up the germline V gene (reference sequence) yields CDR1 MNHEY and CDR2 SMNVEV. Ends trimmed: V by 3 bases, J by 0 bases; bases unmatched to a gene: 7. Using the deep immunoSEQ assay, multiplex PCR amplified TCR CDR3 regions from genomic DNA. Extracted genomic DNA from each cell subset was spread evenly across all wells of several immunoSEQ 96-well plates, with each plate serving as a replicate. For sorted subsets, roughly 200 ng of genomic DNA, equivalent to tens of thousands of T cell genomes, went into each replicate PCR. Purified libraries were quantified with a Qubit 3.0 fluorometer, sized on a Bioanalyzer 2100, and re-quantified with the KAPA Library Quantification kit. Every immunoSEQ 96-well plate was sequenced on a dedicated single-read 150-cycle Illumina NextSeq 550 flow cell. Under the source paper's analysis protocol: Because only junctional sequences without quality scores were contained in the immunoSEQ output, filtering matching that applied to full-length reads could not be performed. Sequences were annotated with PyIR, a Python wrapper for IgBLAST v1.9, and V/J genes and CDR3 were assigned using IMGT germline references. Any read was removed if the V/J assignment was weak (E-value above 1e-6), the CDR3 was missing, or the read contained stop codons, out-of-frame junctions, or ambiguous translated residues. V3J clonotypes were defined as sequences sharing the same inferred V gene, J gene, and CDR3 amino acid sequence. Percentage overlap between repertoires was computed as shared unique clonotypes divided by the size of the smaller repertoire. Richness of each repertoire was evaluated using RTK rarefaction, the Chao1 estimator, and Recon v2.1 estimates of unobserved clonotypes. OLGA was used to compute generation probabilities for all TCRbeta clonotypes that the gDNA method yielded from a few donors. In its TCRdb copy, this immuneACCESS table keeps in-frame sequences only and misses some clones. Where compared with another copy, unresolved V genes explain less than half of these, and the others have no known cause. V and J calls and clone size are as listed in that table; D and trimming were resolved from the DNA. The sample table shows around 610,000 clones, and about 96% are seen once. The ten largest clonotypes hold roughly 0.1% of the sample.

Here the chain combines TRBV27 and TRBJ2-7, with 8 bases aligning to TRBD2. The sequence derives from a young woman in good health. The sample comprised naive CD8+ T cells sorted from blood. The sample's cell subset or site label, in plain terms: CD45RA+CCR7+. This receptor carries the CDR3 CASSFTLADYSYEQYF. The nucleotide sequence reads as follows: TGTGCCAGCAGTTTTACACTAGCGGATTACTCCTACGAGCAGTACTTC.